Sample share makes the clone carrying this T cell receptor (beta chain) medium-sized. Antigen unknown. This entry belongs to a study of circulating CD8 cells and anti-PD-1 response in melanoma. Using approximately 15 ng of total RNA, TCR libraries were made with the QIAseq Immune Repertoire TCR panel. TCRdb re-derived calls from the reads in MiXCR, one entry per CDR3 protein. Of more than 450 distinct CDR3 sequences in the sample, 7.2% were seen once. Trimming removed 2 bases from V and 3 bases from J, with 7 bases in between. Germline V gene data show CDR1 as KGHSH and CDR2 as LQKENI. This CDR3 is 13 amino acids long. Study results and caveats: The cohort mixed treatment-naive and previously treated patients.

Sorting of live CD3+CD8+TCRalphabeta+ cells by PD-1 and/or TIGIT gave four subsets. The origin of this receptor is a human donor with melanoma. This chain joins TRBV18 and TRBJ1-1; possible D gene TRBD1, 5 bases. This specimen was CD8+ T cells from PBMCs, taken at baseline or after one month of anti-PD-1 therapy (not recorded which). The CDR3 loop is CASSPGGDTEAFF. In nucleotides, the CDR3 is TGTGCCAGCTCACCAGGAGGGGACACTGAAGCTTTCTTT.